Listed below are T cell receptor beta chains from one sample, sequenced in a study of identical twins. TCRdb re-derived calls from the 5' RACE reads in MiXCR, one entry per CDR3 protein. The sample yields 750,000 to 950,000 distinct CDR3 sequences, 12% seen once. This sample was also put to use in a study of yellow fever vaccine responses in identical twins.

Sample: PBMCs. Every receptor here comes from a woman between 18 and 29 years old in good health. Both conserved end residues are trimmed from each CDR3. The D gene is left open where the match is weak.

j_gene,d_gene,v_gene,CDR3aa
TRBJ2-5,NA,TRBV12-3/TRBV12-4,ASSNGGSQETQY
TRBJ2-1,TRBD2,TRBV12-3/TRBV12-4,ASSLGTSGRHNEQF
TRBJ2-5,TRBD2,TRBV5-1,ASSVGGEETQY
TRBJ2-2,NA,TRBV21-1,ASTRLAGGPHRFGELF
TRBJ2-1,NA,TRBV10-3,AIRERLTSYNEQF
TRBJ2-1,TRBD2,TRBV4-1,ASSQLASGRGDNEQF
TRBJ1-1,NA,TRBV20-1,SARDGELMNTEAF
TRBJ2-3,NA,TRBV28,ASSFLVPSTDTQY
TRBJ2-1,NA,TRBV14,ASSQVWGRNEQF
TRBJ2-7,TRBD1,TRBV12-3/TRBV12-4,ASSSQGLGEQY
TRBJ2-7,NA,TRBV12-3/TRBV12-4,ASSSQDPAEQY
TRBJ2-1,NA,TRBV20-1,SARESPPGIGQF
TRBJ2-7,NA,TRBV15,ATSRDLGRSSYEQY
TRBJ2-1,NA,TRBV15,ATSRIRDPSYNEQF
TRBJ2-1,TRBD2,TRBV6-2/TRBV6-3,ASSYSPTWGGTYNEQF
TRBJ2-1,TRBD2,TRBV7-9,ASSTTSGSAVQF
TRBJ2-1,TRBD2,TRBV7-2,ASSRLAGGPAEQF
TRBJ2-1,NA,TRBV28,ASQRGYNEQF
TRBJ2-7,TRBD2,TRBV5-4,ASSSRGLANYEQY
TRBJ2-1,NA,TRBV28,ASRAIRVGEQF
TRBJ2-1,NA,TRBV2,ASSETVSYNEQF
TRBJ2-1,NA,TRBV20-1,SAGGHTRRNEQF
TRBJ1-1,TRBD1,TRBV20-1,SAKQGYTEAF
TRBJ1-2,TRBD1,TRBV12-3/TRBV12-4,ASSSSWDRGLGNGYT
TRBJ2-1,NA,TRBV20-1,SPLLGQGNYNEQF
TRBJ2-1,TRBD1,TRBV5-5,ASSRQGTAYNEQF
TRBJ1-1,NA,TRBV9,ASSVVGRLDTEAF
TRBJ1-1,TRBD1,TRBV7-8,ASAPGTANTEAF
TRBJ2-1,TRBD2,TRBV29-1,SVELESSGTYNEQF
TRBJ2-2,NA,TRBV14,ASRPSKFQDRRNTGELF